The clone carrying this T cell receptor beta chain was recorded at least ten times. This sample stems from a study of neurological immune-mediated disorders. Study summary: Within the group of 34 multiple sclerosis patients, around 30 were relapsing-remitting, while 3 were secondary progressive.

There are 17 residues in the CDR3. V lost 0 bases and J lost 3; bases outside the gene matches: 10. From germline, CDR1 is GTSNPN and CDR2 SVGIG (reference sequence). 5'RACE with 10-nucleotide random UMIs produced the cDNA. TCRdb recomputed calls from the 5' RACE reads with MiXCR, one row per CDR3 protein. The sample shows roughly 120,000 distinct CDR3 sequences, about 3.2% of them seen only once. The clonotype comes from a woman between 25 and 40 years old with multiple sclerosis. Input material: PBMCs. The V and J genes are TRBV30 and TRBJ2-3; 9 nucleotides agree with TRBD2. For the CDR3, the DNA is TGTGCCTGGAGTGTACTAGCGGGCGCGTTGGGAACAGATACGCAGTATTTT. It specifies CAWSVLAGALGTDTQYF. The whole variable domain, remainder taken from reference TRBV30 and TRBJ2-3, is SQTIHQWPATLVQPVGSPLSLECTVEGTSNPNLYWYRQAAGRGLQLLFYSVGIGQISSEVPQNLSASRPQDRQFILSSKKLLLSDSGFYLCAWSVLAGALGTDTQYFGPGTRLTVL.